Presented here are 30 T cell receptor beta chains from one specimen sequenced in a study of T cells in Graves' hyperthyroidism and ophthalmopathy. Authors of the study amplified TCR beta CDR3 regions from RNA transcripts. Primed by the HTBI set, a first-round RT-PCR was run on the TCR CDR3. One entry per CDR3 protein results from TCRdb running MiXCR on the multiplex PCR reads. The sample has roughly 400,000 distinct CDR3 sequences, about a sixth seen once. Input material: blood. Source of these receptors: a woman aged 18-30 years with Graves' hyperthyroidism that later progressed to Graves' ophthalmopathy.

This clonotype showed up many times. The chain uses TRBV9 and TRBJ2-5; D might be TRBD1 (6 bases). Germline V gene data show CDR1 as SGDLS and CDR2 as YYNGEE. The V end was cut by 3 bases, the J end by 0 bases, with 9 bases between. This CDR3 region has 14 residues. The DNA for the CDR3 is TGTGCCAGCAGCGCCTCAGGGGACCAAGAGACCCAGTACTTC. It translates to CASSASGDQETQYF.

In its sample, this clonotype was seen many times. The gene calls are TRBV12-3 or TRBV12-4 and TRBJ1-2, with D possibly matching TRBD1 (6 bases). This CDR3 is 13 amino acids long. The ends were cut back, 5 bases at V and 8 bases at J, with 15 bases in the middle. CDR3 in amino acids: CASSKRQASGYTF. The CDR3 DNA is TGTGCCAGCAGTAAGAGACAGGCGTCGGGCTACACCTTC.

This clonotype has at least ten counts. V is TRBV6-5 and J is TRBJ1-4; TRBD1 matches 7 bases. With 0 bases clipped from V and 7 bases from J, the junction kept 5 bases outside the gene matches. This CDR3 has 15 amino acids. Germline values: CDR1 MNHEY, CDR2 SVGAGI. CDR3 DNA: TGTGCCAGCAGTTACTCACCAGGGGGTGGTGAAAAACTGTTTTTT. It codes for CASSYSPGGGEKLFF.

This clonotype was detected ten times or more. The J gene is TRBJ1-1, the V gene TRBV4-3, with D possibly matching TRBD1 (5 bases). The ends were cut back, 0 bases at V and 2 bases at J, with 10 bases in the middle. CDR3 length equals 15 residues. CDR1 is LGHNA, CDR2 YSLEER, per germline. The CDR3 loop is CASSQDWGRNTEAFF. CDR3 DNA sequence: TGCGCCAGCAGCCAAGATTGGGGACGTAACACTGAAGCTTTCTTT.

The V and J genes are TRBV27 and TRBJ2-1; 13 nucleotides match TRBD2. The CDR3 consists of 18 residues. The V segment lost 5 bases and the J segment 0 bases; nucleotides outside the gene matches: 7. Germline V gives CDR1 MNHEY, CDR2 SMNVEV (reference sequence). The CDR3 loop is CASSRGTSGKSSYNEQFF. DNA for the CDR3: TGTGCCAGCAGTCGTGGGACTAGCGGGAAGAGCTCCTACAATGAGCAGTTCTTC.

This clonotype was observed at least ten times. The chain couples TRBV30 to TRBJ2-7; D is ambiguous. The CDR3 is made up of 13 amino acids. Germline V CDR1 and CDR2: GTSNPN, SVGIG (reference sequence). The germline V and J ends were trimmed by 1 base and 2 bases, with 9 bases remaining between them. The CDR3 DNA reads as TGTGCCTGGAGTGCTAGTGGGCCCTACGAGCAGTACTTC. It translates to CAWSASGPYEQYF.

The J gene is TRBJ1-4, the V gene TRBV13, with 9 bases matching TRBD1. V lost 5 bases to trimming and J lost 9 bases; unmatched junction nucleotides: 10. This CDR3 is 15 amino acids long. The germline V gene encodes CDR1 PRHDT and CDR2 FYEKMQ (reference sequence). The CDR3 protein is CASSEAGTGYQKLFF. The CDR3 coding sequence is TGTGCCAGCAGCGAGGCCGGGACAGGGTACCAAAAACTGTTTTTT.

This clonotype has only one observation. This sequence joins TRBV5-1 and TRBJ2-1, with D possibly matching TRBD2 (6 bases). This CDR3 has 16 amino acids. The germline V and J ends were trimmed by 4 bases and 6 bases, with 20 bases remaining between them. Per germline, CDR1 SGHRS and CDR2 YFSETQ. The CDR3 coding sequence is TGCGCCAGCAGCCCGACACCGACTAGTTCTGGCAATGAGCAGTTCTTC. This gives the protein CASSPTPTSSGNEQFF.

Many counts were recorded for this clonotype. The chain couples TRBV6-1 to TRBJ1-1; D call uncertain. The CDR3 extends over 14 amino acids. Germline values: CDR1 MNHNS, CDR2 SASEGT. V was clipped by 4 bases and J by 0 bases, with 9 bases between them. As DNA, the CDR3 is TGTGCCAGCAGTGGCGCGGGGTTGAACACTGAAGCTTTCTTT. Translating gives CASSGAGLNTEAFF.

This clonotype showed up just a few times. The rearrangement links TRBV9 to TRBJ2-2, with D unresolved. The germline gives CDR1 SGDLS, CDR2 YYNGEE. V dropped 4 bases and J dropped 4 bases, with 14 bases sitting between them. This CDR3 contains 15 residues. The CDR3 loop is CASSLGNYITGELFF. The CDR3 nucleotides are TGTGCCAGCAGCCTAGGGAATTACATCACCGGGGAGCTGTTTTTT.

V and J are TRBV20-1 and TRBJ1-5; D remains unclear. CDR3 size: 15 residues. Germline CDR1 reads DFQATT; CDR2 reads SNEGSKA (reference sequence). V lost 2 bases and J lost 2, with 13 bases in between. CDR3 sequence reads: CSARLAGVGNQPQHF. For the CDR3, the DNA is TGCAGTGCTAGACTAGCGGGAGTAGGCAATCAGCCCCAGCATTTT.

The chain is built from TRBV25-1 and TRBJ1-2; D gene unclear. The CDR3 totals 12 residues. Germline assignment: CDR1 MGHDK and CDR2 SYGVNS. The V and J ends lost 5 bases and 0 bases respectively, with 4 bases between them. CDR3 protein: CASSYSNYGYTF. The CDR3 nucleotides are TGTGCCAGCAGTTATTCTAACTATGGCTACACCTTC.

This chain links TRBV6-1 with TRBJ2-4; D may correspond to TRBD1 or TRBD2 (5 bases each). The V gene's germline CDR1 is MNHNS and CDR2 SASEGT. This CDR3 contains 17 residues. V gave up 7 bases and J gave up 0 bases, with 19 bases separating them. The CDR3 DNA reads TGTGCCAGCATCTTACGTGGGGGTTCCCTAGCCAAAAACATTCAGTACTTC. Protein product: CASILRGGSLAKNIQYF.

The V gene is TRBV27, the J gene TRBJ1-2, with 9 bases fitting TRBD1. The CDR3 covers 16 residues. Trimming cost V 6 bases and J 0 bases; bases outside gene matches: 8. The germline CDR1 and CDR2 sequences are MNHEY and SMNVEV (reference sequence). The CDR3 loop reads CASRHPRTGANYGYTF. DNA of the CDR3: TGTGCCAGCAGGCACCCTAGGACAGGGGCTAACTATGGCTACACCTTC.

At least ten counts were recorded for this clonotype. The gene calls are TRBV11-2 and TRBJ2-1, with D unclear. This CDR3 contains 14 residues. V was shortened by 2 bases and J by 8 bases, with 13 bases between the two germline ends. Germline CDR1 and CDR2: SGHAT and FQNNGV. The CDR3 DNA is TGTGCCAGCAGCTTAAATAGGATTGGGGATGAGCAGTTCTTC. This encodes CASSLNRIGDEQFF.

This clonotype was counted many times. The CDR3 sequence is CSASDRDRTDTQYF. The CDR3 DNA is TGCAGTGCTAGCGATAGGGACCGCACAGATACGCAGTATTTT. The rearrangement joins TRBV20-1 to TRBJ2-3; possibly TRBD1 or TRBD2 for D (5 bases each). Trimming cost V 3 bases and J 1 base, with 11 bases left between them. The CDR3 covers 14 residues. CDR1 is DFQATT, CDR2 SNEGSKA, per germline (reference sequence).

This clonotype was seen a handful of times. V is TRBV4-2 and J is TRBJ2-7, with D possibly being TRBD1 or TRBD2 (6 bases each). The V gene's germline CDR1 is LGHNA and CDR2 YNFKEQ. The CDR3 sequence is 14 residues long. The germline V and J ends were trimmed by 3 bases and 4 bases, with 13 bases remaining between them. CDR3 sequence (DNA): TGTGCCAGCAGCCACAGCAAAGGGGGGTACGAGCAGTACTTC. Its protein product is CASSHSKGGYEQYF.

This clonotype was counted many times. V usage is TRBV6-6 and J usage is TRBJ1-2; D unresolved. The CDR3 covers 15 residues. CDR1 is MNHNY and CDR2 is SVGAGI in the germline V gene (reference sequence). The V and J ends lost 0 bases and 2 bases respectively, with 10 bases between them. The DNA of the CDR3 is TGTGCCAGCAGTTACTCGGGCCCCGTGAACTATGGCTACACCTTC. This codes for CASSYSGPVNYGYTF.

V usage is TRBV18 and J usage is TRBJ2-1; perhaps TRBD2 as D (6 bases). V shed 3 bases and J shed 4 bases, with 10 bases lying between them. Germline loops: CDR1 KGHSH, CDR2 LQKENI. The length of the CDR3 is 14 residues. For the CDR3, the DNA is TGTGCCAGCTCACCCTGGGGGGAATACAATGAGCAGTTCTTC. Residues: CASSPWGEYNEQFF. The full variable domain, completed using reference TRBV18 and TRBJ2-1, is NAGVMQNPRHLVRRRGQEARLRCSPMKGHSHVYWYRQLPEEGLKFMVYLQKENIIDESGMPKERFSAEFPKEGPSILRIQQVVRGDSAAYFCASSPWGEYNEQFFGPGTRLTVL.

This clonotype was detected many times. This sequence joins TRBV10-3 and TRBJ1-6; D gene uncertain. The CDR3 extends over 13 amino acids. Germline-derived CDR1 and CDR2 are ENHRY and SYGVKD. The ends were cut back, 4 bases at V and 6 bases at J, with 7 bases in the middle. CDR3 amino acids: CAISGSPNSPLHF. In DNA form, the CDR3 reads TGTGCCATCAGTGGATCACCTAATTCACCCCTCCACTTT.

This clonotype occurred many times. This chain uses TRBV2 with TRBJ2-3; the match to TRBD2 covers 8 bases. Unmatched junction bases numbered 11, after V lost 3 bases and J lost 3 bases. Germline CDR1 is SNHLY and CDR2 is FYNNEI. CDR3 length: 17 residues. As DNA, the CDR3 is TGTGCCAGCAGTGATTTTTCGGCTAGCGGGTCGACAGATACGCAGTATTTT. Protein: CASSDFSASGSTDTQYF.

This clonotype was seen repeatedly, ten times or more. The V and J genes are TRBV2 and TRBJ2-1, with no clear D. Germline CDR1 is SNHLY and CDR2 is FYNNEI. The V gene lost 8 bases and the J gene lost 0 bases, with 8 bases spanning the gap. The CDR3 has 13 amino acids. The CDR3 DNA sequence: TGTGCCAGCTGGGCTAGCTCCTACAATGAGCAGTTCTTC. Protein: CASWASSYNEQFF.

This clonotype was picked up many times. This sequence joins TRBV12-3 or TRBV12-4 and TRBJ2-6, with a possible D match to TRBD1 (6 bases). Trimming shortened V by 7 bases and J by 0 bases, and 13 bases separated the two germline ends. This CDR3 contains 16 residues. As DNA, the CDR3 is TGTGCCAGCACCAAAGGGGGTAGCTCTGGGGCCAACGTCCTGACTTTC. Residues: CASTKGGSSGANVLTF.

Only a few counts were recorded for this clonotype. This sequence joins TRBV9 and TRBJ1-1; no reliable D call. The V gene's germline CDR1 is SGDLS and CDR2 YYNGEE. Trimming left V 4 bases short and J 0 bases short, with 16 bases between. The CDR3 totals 16 residues. DNA of the CDR3: TGTGCCAGCAGCCCGCACGACTTAATACTGAACACTGAAGCTTTCTTT. This codes for CASSPHDLILNTEAFF.

This clonotype has at least ten counts. The rearrangement links TRBV27 to TRBJ1-2, with TRBD1 identical over 9 bases. The germline V gene encodes CDR1 MNHEY and CDR2 SMNVEV (reference sequence). The length of the CDR3 is 13 residues. V gave up 5 bases and J gave up 6 bases; unmatched junction bases: 4. The DNA of the CDR3 is TGTGCCAGCAGTCGACAGGGGGTGGATGGCTACACCTTC. It encodes CASSRQGVDGYTF.

At least ten counts were recorded for this clonotype. V gene TRBV12-3 or TRBV12-4 combines with J gene TRBJ2-6; no definite D call. The CDR3 is 13 residues long. The V gene lost 7 bases and the J gene lost 0 bases, with 4 bases spanning the gap. The CDR3 DNA follows: TGTGCCAGCAATCCCTCTGGGGCCAACGTCCTGACTTTC. It yields the protein CASNPSGANVLTF.

This clonotype was counted many times. The chain combines TRBV18 with TRBJ1-2; D may be TRBD1 (6 bases). Per the germline V gene, CDR1 is KGHSH and CDR2 is LQKENI. CDR3 length: 12 amino acids. V shed 8 bases and J shed 10 bases, with 17 bases lying between them. The CDR3 nucleotides are TGTGCCAGCCGCCCGGGGGGCGAAGACTACACCTTC. The encoded protein is CASRPGGEDYTF.

This clonotype has at least ten counts. This chain links TRBV5-5 with TRBJ1-4, with unresolved D. Germline assignment: CDR1 SGHKS and CDR2 YYEKEE (reference sequence). Trimming stripped 0 bases from V and 5 bases from J, with 5 bases between. The CDR3 is 13 amino acids. This CDR3 reads CASSLGRNEKLFF. The CDR3 nucleotides read TGTGCCAGCAGCTTGGGGAGGAATGAAAAACTGTTTTTT.

This clonotype was detected a few times. This chain links TRBV20-1 with TRBJ2-1, with 12 bases lining up with TRBD2. There are 15 residues in the CDR3. J gave up 7 bases and V 6 bases, and 10 bases lay outside the gene matches. Germline assignment: CDR1 DFQATT and CDR2 SNEGSKA (reference sequence). The CDR3 region is CSAQASGRGWNEQFF. The CDR3 nucleotides read TGCAGTGCACAAGCTAGCGGGAGGGGCTGGAATGAGCAGTTCTTC.

At least ten counts were recorded for this clonotype. This chain joins TRBV3-1 and TRBJ2-7; TRBD2 is a possible D gene (6 bases). Trimming cost V 3 bases and J 1 base, with 7 bases left between them. Germline values: CDR1 LGHDT, CDR2 YNNKEL (reference sequence). This CDR3 comprises 13 residues. Here the CDR3 reads CASSHGRSYEQYF. CDR3 in DNA: TGTGCCAGCAGCCACGGGAGATCCTACGAGCAGTACTTC.